Described below is a single T cell receptor (beta chain) sequence and its context. Germline trimming cut 3 bases from V and 5 bases from J; bases unmatched to any gene: 2. The germline V gene encodes CDR1 ENHRY and CDR2 SYGVKD. This CDR3 comprises 14 residues. Sequenced by immunoSEQ multiplex PCR; TCRdb stores in-frame clones only, minus some. The sample contains around 70,000 clones, about 90% of which appear only once. This entry belongs to a study of T cell changes during pregnancy in multiple sclerosis. This chain joins TRBV10-3 and TRBJ2-5; TRBD2 aligns across 11 bases. This clonotype was obtained from a female donor with multiple sclerosis, enrolled in a pregnancy study. The sample in question was peripheral blood, obtained after pregnancy. CDR3 bases: TGTGCCATCAGTGATTCTAGCGGGAGGGAGACCCAGTACTTC. This codes for CAISDSSGRETQYF.